This TCR beta chain was recovered during a study of T cell responses to AZD1222 COVID-19 vaccine. General study results and limits: Among vaccine-associated CD4 TCRs, coverage spanned spike, with dominance at 160-218 and 743-854. No day 14 peak samples; only post-peak repertoires were characterized. The donor cohort was predominantly white British with a female majority, and clonal diversity may have been underestimated.

This clone was counted only a few times. No antigen is known for it. The assay was immunoSEQ multiplex PCR, and TCRdb's table has in-frame clones only and misses some. Here the sample spans approximately 110,000 clones, nearly 90% being singletons. The CDR3 extends over 15 amino acids. CDR1 and CDR2 from the germline V gene are MDHEN and SYDVKM. V was clipped by 4 bases and J by 8 bases, with 20 bases between them. The chain recombines TRBV28 with TRBJ1-2; D is perhaps TRBD1 (5 bases). This receptor was taken from an adult in good health. Specimen: peripheral blood, collected on day 0 of AZD1222 vaccination. The CDR3 reads CASSYPLQGGRGYTF. CDR3 bases: TGTGCCAGCAGTTACCCCCTCCAGGGCGGGAGGGGCTACACCTTC.